This T cell receptor beta chain originates from a study of beta chain features in type 1 diabetes. Broader study findings: Insertion counts at VDJ junctions were lower in type 1 diabetes patients, who also showed more deletions there.

Germline assignment: CDR1 LNHDA and CDR2 SQIVND (reference sequence). Trimming took 3 bases from V and 8 from J, leaving 23 bases between them. CDR3 size: 17 residues. As for this clone: Its antigen is not identified.

cDNA synthesis used the whole RNA isolate, giving expressed TCRB sequences. Some clones are missing from TCRdb's copy, which holds only in-frame ones; the method was immunoSEQ multiplex PCR. The sample lists 250,000 to 300,000 clones, roughly 8% occurring once. Sequences were obtained from central memory CD4+ T cells from blood. This TCR came from a woman between 18 and 29 years old in good health. The chain uses TRBV19 and TRBJ2-1; tentatively, D is TRBD1 or TRBD2 (5 bases each). Here the CDR3 DNA reads TGTGCCAGTAGTATCGGGGCAGCCAACATACAATACCATGAGCAGTTCTTC. Amino acid sequence: CASSIGAANIQYHEQFF.